This entry lists 24 T cell receptor beta chains sequenced from one sample in a study of T-cell memory formation after mild COVID-19 (dated by TCRdb to about 2021). Library preparation used 5' RACE. Sequencing relied on an Illumina NovaSeq 6000. Using fastp trimming at Q25 and MiXCR clonotype assembly, TCRdb reanalyzed the public sequencing data and kept in-frame beta chains. Rows merge per CDR3 protein into single entries with the most common DNA and genes. In all, the sample holds about 27,000 distinct CDR3 sequences, and just under 7.5% of those were seen once. The top ten hold roughly an eighth of the sample. Specimen: PBMCs or a T cell subset sorted from them (not recorded which). The receptors originated from an adult woman who had mild COVID-19 (a few samples of this study predate the infection). The sample titles of this study are shuffled in the database, so cell type and time point are left out; the donor was told from shared clones.

This clonotype came up many times. The chain recombines TRBV5-1 with TRBJ2-3, with TRBD2 as a possible D gene (5 bases). CDR1 is SGHRS, CDR2 YFSETQ, per germline. The CDR3 is 14 amino acids. V was cut by 4 bases and J by 3 bases, with 12 bases left in between. CDR3 loop: CASSVSGWTDTQYF. CDR3 nucleotide sequence: TGCGCCAGCAGCGTATCGGGATGGACAGATACGCAGTATTTT.

This clonotype was counted at least ten times. In DNA, the CDR3 is TGTGCCAGCAGTGAAGTACAGGGGCGGACTGAAGCTTTCTTT. It codes for CASSEVQGRTEAFF. The chain has TRBV25-1 and TRBJ1-1; the match to TRBD1 covers 7 bases. Germline V CDR1 and CDR2: MGHDK, SYGVNS. The CDR3 length is 14 residues. The trim removed 2 bases at V and 5 bases at J, leaving 5 bases unmatched.

The table lists this clonotype with many counts. The CDR3 sequence is CASSLGGVGLLSYEQYF. CDR3 DNA: TGTGCCAGCAGCTTGGGAGGCGTGGGCTTGCTCTCCTACGAGCAGTACTTC. V and J are TRBV5-4 and TRBJ2-7; D gene unclear. Looked up from germline, CDR1 is SGHNT and CDR2 is YYREEE (reference sequence). This CDR3 region has 17 residues. V was cut by 0 bases and J by 0 bases, with 16 bases left in between. The full variable domain, in which reference TRBV5-4 and TRBJ2-7 provide the parts outside the CDR3, is ETGVTQSPTHLIKTRGQQVTLRCSSQSGHNTVSWYQQALGQGPQFIFQYYREEENGRGNFPPRFSGLQFPNYSSELNVNALELDDSALYLCASSLGGVGLLSYEQYFGPGTRLTVT.

There are many counts of this clonotype. This chain uses TRBV6-2 or TRBV6-3 with TRBJ2-3; D possibly corresponds to TRBD2 (6 bases). Trimming took 2 bases from V and 5 from J, leaving 32 bases between them. The CDR3 is made up of 21 amino acids. Germline V CDR1 and CDR2: MNHEY, SVGEGT. The CDR3 DNA reads as TGTGCCAGCAGTTACGCACCTATGAAATCGACAGCTGGCGGGGCCCTAGATACGCAGTATTTT. This codes for CASSYAPMKSTAGGALDTQYF.

This clonotype appeared many times. J is TRBJ1-2 and V is TRBV19, with 8 bases aligning to TRBD1. Germline CDR1 is LNHDA and CDR2 is SQIVND (reference sequence). The V and J ends lost 5 bases and 6 bases, in that order; junction bases with no gene match: 5. The CDR3 is 13 residues long. CDR3 sequence reads: CASSDRGSDGYTF. CDR3 DNA sequence: TGTGCCAGTAGTGACAGGGGTTCGGATGGCTACACCTTC.

The sample holds many counts of this clonotype. The rearrangement links TRBV6-1 to TRBJ2-3; no definite D call. This CDR3 has 16 amino acids. The germline gives CDR1 MNHNS, CDR2 SASEGT. The ends were cut back, 3 bases at V and 6 bases at J, with 19 bases in the middle. The CDR3 sequence: CASSDPVSPARDTQYF. CDR3 bases: TGTGCCAGCAGTGACCCGGTGAGCCCCGCGAGGGATACGCAGTATTTT.

This clonotype was counted many times. This chain joins TRBV7-9 and TRBJ1-3; D gene ambiguous. There are 12 residues in the CDR3. Trimming cost V 7 bases and J 0 bases, with 4 bases left between them. Germline lookup yields CDR1 SEHNR and CDR2 FQNEAQ (reference sequence). CDR3 in amino acids: CASNHSGNTIYF. In DNA, the CDR3 is TGTGCCAGCAACCACTCTGGAAACACCATATATTTT.

This clonotype was counted many times. The chain recombines TRBV5-1 with TRBJ1-5; D call uncertain. Germline V gene data show CDR1 as SGHRS and CDR2 as YFSETQ. The germline V and J ends were trimmed by 1 base and 4 bases, with 6 bases remaining between them. This CDR3 comprises 13 residues. CDR3 DNA: TGCGCCAGCAGCTTGACGACAAATCAGCCCCAGCATTTT. It translates to CASSLTTNQPQHF.

Ten or more counts support this clonotype. This chain joins TRBV11-2 and TRBJ2-2; D gene uncertain. Germline V gene sequence: CDR1 SGHAT, CDR2 FQNNGV. The CDR3 runs to 13 residues. With 5 bases removed from V and 7 bases from J, the gap between germline ends came to 11 bases. The CDR3 DNA reads TGTGCCAGCAGCCCCGGTCGGGTCGGGGAGCTGTTTTTT. This encodes CASSPGRVGELFF.

This clonotype qualifies as large (0.1 to 1%). The rearrangement uses TRBV9 and TRBJ1-3; TRBD1 agrees at 8 bases. Per the germline V gene, CDR1 is SGDLS and CDR2 is YYNGEE. The CDR3 runs 16 residues. The J segment lost 2 bases and the V segment lost 0 bases, leaving 4 bases of the junction unmatched. The CDR3 spells CASSVDTGGTGNTIYF. The CDR3 bases are TGTGCCAGCAGCGTAGACACAGGGGGTACTGGAAACACCATATATTTT.

This clonotype was detected ten times or more. The chain is built from TRBV19 and TRBJ2-1; possible D gene TRBD2, 6 bases. Trimming cost V 4 bases and J 8 bases, with 12 bases left between them. Per germline, CDR1 LNHDA and CDR2 SQIVND (reference sequence). The length of the CDR3 is 13 residues. The CDR3 DNA reads as TGTGCCAGTAGTAGGGGACTCTCAGATGAGCAGTTCTTC. Its translation: CASSRGLSDEQFF.

The sample holds many counts of this clonotype. The genes are TRBV27 and TRBJ2-7, with unresolved D. The CDR3 totals 15 residues. Germline CDR1 reads MNHEY; CDR2 reads SMNVEV (reference sequence). V lost 4 bases, J lost 3 bases, and 16 bases lay in between. CDR3 in DNA: TGTGCCAGCAGTTCTACTCCACGGACCCACTACGAGCAGTACTTC. It translates to CASSSTPRTHYEQYF.

The table lists this clonotype with many counts. The chain employs TRBV6-6 and TRBJ1-1, with D tentatively TRBD1 (6 bases). Per the germline V gene, CDR1 is MNHNY and CDR2 is SVGAGI (reference sequence). The CDR3 loop spans 14 amino acids. V gave up 7 bases and J gave up 1 base, with 13 bases separating them. The CDR3, as DNA: TGTGCCAGCATACGAGGACAGCCGAACACTGAAGCTTTCTTT. This translates into CASIRGQPNTEAFF.

This clonotype was detected ten times or more. The J gene is TRBJ2-7, the V gene TRBV5-1; 14 bases map to TRBD2. The CDR3 has 17 residues. Trimming at V came to 2 bases and at J to 3 bases, leaving 7 bases not matched to a gene. From germline, CDR1 is SGHRS and CDR2 YFSETQ. CDR3 region: CASSFLPGTSGGYEQYF. Here the CDR3 DNA reads TGCGCCAGCAGCTTCCTGCCGGGGACTAGCGGGGGCTACGAGCAGTACTTC.

This clonotype was found many times. The chain carries TRBV7-9 and TRBJ2-2; D is ambiguous. V lost 1 base, J lost 6 bases, and 15 bases lay in between. CDR1 SEHNR and CDR2 FQNEAQ come from the germline V gene (reference sequence). CDR3 length equals 16 residues. The CDR3 nucleotides are TGTGCCAGCAGCTTAGTACAGACCGTAGGCTCCGGGGAGCTGTTTTTT. Amino acids: CASSLVQTVGSGELFF.

Ten or more counts support this clonotype. This rearrangement joins TRBV7-9 to TRBJ2-1, with 14 bases matching TRBD2. The germline CDR1 and CDR2 sequences are SEHNR and FQNEAQ (reference sequence). V shed 5 bases, J shed 7 bases, and the junction held 7 bases outside the gene matches. This CDR3 is built from 16 residues. The CDR3 nucleotides read TGTGCCAGCAGCCTCGGACTAGCGGGAGGAAGGAATGAGCAGTTCTTC. Amino acid sequence: CASSLGLAGGRNEQFF. Supplemented by reference TRBV7-9 and TRBJ2-1, the full variable domain reads DTGVSQNPRHKITKRGQNVTFRCDPISEHNRLYWYRQTLGQGPEFLTYFQNEAQLEKSRLLSDRFSAERPKGSFSTLEIQRTEQGDSAMYLCASSLGLAGGRNEQFFGPGTRLTVL.

This clonotype was counted ten times or more. The genes are TRBV6-5 and TRBJ2-2; D is perhaps TRBD1 (5 bases). Trimming removed 6 bases at V and 3 bases at J, with 11 bases between. The CDR3 consists of 14 residues. From germline, CDR1 is MNHEY and CDR2 SVGAGI. Written as DNA, the CDR3 is TGTGCCAGCAGCCCACCAGGGTACACCGGGGAGCTGTTTTTT. Translation: CASSPPGYTGELFF.

The chain employs TRBV13 and TRBJ1-1; D may be TRBD1 (5 bases). V gave up 6 bases and J gave up 1 base, with 15 bases separating them. The germline V gene has CDR1 PRHDT and CDR2 FYEKMQ (reference sequence). The CDR3 length is 15 residues. This CDR3 reads CASRKGGVANTEAFF. The CDR3 coding sequence is TGTGCCAGCAGGAAAGGAGGGGTGGCGAACACTGAAGCTTTCTTT. Full variable domain (outside the CDR3, taken from reference TRBV13 and TRBJ1-1): AAGVIQSPRHLIKEKRETATLKCYPIPRHDTVYWYQQGPGQDPQFLISFYEKMQSDKGSIPDRFSAQQFSDYHSELNMSSLELGDSALYFCASRKGGVANTEAFFGQGTRLTVV.

This clonotype is deemed medium-sized. The J gene is TRBJ1-1, the V gene TRBV7-9; D is undetermined. The CDR3 is made up of 13 amino acids. With 2 bases removed from V and 4 bases from J, the gap between germline ends came to 8 bases. CDR1 SEHNR and CDR2 FQNEAQ come from the germline V gene (reference sequence). The CDR3 reads CASSLIGPTEAFF. CDR3 nucleotide sequence: TGTGCCAGCAGCTTAATAGGGCCCACTGAAGCTTTCTTT.

This clonotype is labeled as medium-sized. This chain links TRBV7-9 with TRBJ2-1; 10 positions agree with TRBD1. CDR3 length: 14 residues. The J segment lost 6 bases and the V segment lost 5 bases, leaving 4 bases of the junction unmatched. Per germline, CDR1 SEHNR and CDR2 FQNEAQ (reference sequence). The CDR3 bases are TGTGCCAGCAGCCCATGGACAGGGGGCAATGAGCAGTTCTTC. It codes for CASSPWTGGNEQFF.

The table lists this clonotype with many counts. The V call is TRBV24-1, the J call TRBJ2-1; a weak D match, TRBD1 (5 bases). Trimming shortened V by 2 bases and J by 6 bases, and 13 bases separated the two germline ends. Germline CDR1 and CDR2: KGHDR and SFDVKD. The CDR3 loop spans 15 amino acids. This CDR3 reads CATSDWGSRGNEQFF. The CDR3 DNA is TGTGCCACCAGTGATTGGGGTAGTAGGGGCAATGAGCAGTTCTTC.

The sample holds many counts of this clonotype. J is TRBJ2-1 and V is TRBV2, with D unclear. Germline lookup yields CDR1 SNHLY and CDR2 FYNNEI. The CDR3 has 11 residues. V dropped 4 bases and J dropped 10 bases, with 8 bases sitting between them. The CDR3 nucleotides read TGTGCCAGCAGTGCCAACTGGGAGCAGTTCTTC. Translation: CASSANWEQFF.

This clonotype was recorded many times. This rearrangement joins TRBV5-1 to TRBJ1-1, with D unclear. The ends were cut back, 1 base at V and 1 base at J, with 14 bases in the middle. The CDR3 is 16 residues long. Germline V gene data show CDR1 as SGHRS and CDR2 as YFSETQ. The CDR3 nucleotides read TGCGCCAGCAGCTTGAAGGGAGTCTGGGGGAACACTGAAGCTTTCTTT. This translates into CASSLKGVWGNTEAFF.

This clonotype was seen repeatedly, ten times or more. The chain combines TRBV30 with TRBJ2-7, with a tentative D call TRBD1 (6 bases). The V and J ends lost 3 bases and 3 bases respectively, with 9 bases between them. Germline V lookup: CDR1 GTSNPN, CDR2 SVGIG (reference sequence). This CDR3 has 12 amino acids. The CDR3 sequence: CAWRGRGYEQYF. The CDR3 nucleotides are TGTGCCTGGAGGGGCAGGGGCTACGAGCAGTACTTC. Full variable domain (outside the CDR3, taken from reference TRBV30 and TRBJ2-7): SQTIHQWPATLVQPVGSPLSLECTVEGTSNPNLYWYRQAAGRGLQLLFYSVGIGQISSEVPQNLSASRPQDRQFILSSKKLLLSDSGFYLCAWRGRGYEQYFGPGTRLTVT.